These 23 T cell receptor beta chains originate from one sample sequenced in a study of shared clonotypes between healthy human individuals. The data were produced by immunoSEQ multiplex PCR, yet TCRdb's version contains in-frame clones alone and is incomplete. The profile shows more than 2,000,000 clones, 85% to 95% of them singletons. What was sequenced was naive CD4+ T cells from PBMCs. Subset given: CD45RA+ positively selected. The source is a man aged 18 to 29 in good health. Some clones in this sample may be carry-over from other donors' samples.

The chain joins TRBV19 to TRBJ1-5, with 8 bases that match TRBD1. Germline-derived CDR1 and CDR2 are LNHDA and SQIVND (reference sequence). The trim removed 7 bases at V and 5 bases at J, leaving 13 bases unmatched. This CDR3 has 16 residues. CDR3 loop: CASTSSPGQGHQPQHF. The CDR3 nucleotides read TGTGCCAGTACCTCCTCTCCAGGACAGGGCCATCAGCCCCAGCATTTT.

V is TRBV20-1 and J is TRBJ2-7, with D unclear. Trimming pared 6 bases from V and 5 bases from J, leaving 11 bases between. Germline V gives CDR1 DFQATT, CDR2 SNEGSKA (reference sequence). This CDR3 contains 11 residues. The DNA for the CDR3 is TGCAGTGCATCGTTTGGGGACGAGCAGTACTTC. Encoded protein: CSASFGDEQYF.

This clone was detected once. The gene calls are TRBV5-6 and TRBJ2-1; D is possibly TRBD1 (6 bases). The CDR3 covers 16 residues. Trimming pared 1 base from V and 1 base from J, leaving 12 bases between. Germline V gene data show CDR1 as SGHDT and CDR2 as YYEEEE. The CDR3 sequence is CASSLQQGGSYNEQFF. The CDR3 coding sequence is TGTGCCAGCAGCTTGCAACAGGGTGGGTCCTACAATGAGCAGTTCTTC.

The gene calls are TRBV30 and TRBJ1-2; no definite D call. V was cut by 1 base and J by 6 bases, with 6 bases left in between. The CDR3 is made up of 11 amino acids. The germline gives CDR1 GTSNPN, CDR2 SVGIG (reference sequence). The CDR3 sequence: CAWSGGNGYTF. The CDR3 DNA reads TGTGCCTGGAGTGGCGGGAATGGCTACACCTTC.

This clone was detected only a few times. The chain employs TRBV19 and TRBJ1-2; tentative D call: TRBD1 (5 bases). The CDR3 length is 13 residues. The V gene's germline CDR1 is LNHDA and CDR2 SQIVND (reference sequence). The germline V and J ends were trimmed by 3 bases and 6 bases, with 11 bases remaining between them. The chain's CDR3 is CASSIQGVDGYTF. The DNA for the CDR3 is TGTGCCAGTAGTATTCAGGGAGTGGATGGCTACACCTTC.

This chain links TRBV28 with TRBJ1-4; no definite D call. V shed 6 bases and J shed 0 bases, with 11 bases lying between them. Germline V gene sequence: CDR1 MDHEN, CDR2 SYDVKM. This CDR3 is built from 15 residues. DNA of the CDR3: TGTGCCAGCAGCCTGGACGGGGCAACTAATGAAAAACTGTTTTTT. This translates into CASSLDGATNEKLFF.

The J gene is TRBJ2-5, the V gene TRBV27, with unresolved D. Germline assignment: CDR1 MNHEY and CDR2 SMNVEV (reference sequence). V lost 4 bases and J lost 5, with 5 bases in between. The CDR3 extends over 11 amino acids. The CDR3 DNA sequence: TGTGCCAGCAGTTATCGGGAGACCCAGTACTTC. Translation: CASSYRETQYF.

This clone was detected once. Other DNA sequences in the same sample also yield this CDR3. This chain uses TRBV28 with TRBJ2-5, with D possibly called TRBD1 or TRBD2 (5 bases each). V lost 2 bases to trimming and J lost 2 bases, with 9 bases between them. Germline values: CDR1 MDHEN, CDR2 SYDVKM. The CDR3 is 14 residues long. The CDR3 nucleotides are TGTGCCAGCAGTTTAGGGACGGTACAAGAGACCCAGTACTTC. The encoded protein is CASSLGTVQETQYF. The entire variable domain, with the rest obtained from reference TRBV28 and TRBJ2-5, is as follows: DVKVTQSSRYLVKRTGEKVFLECVQDMDHENMFWYRQDPGLGLRLIYFSYDVKMKEKGDIPEGYSVSREKKERFSLILESASTNQTSMYLCASSLGTVQETQYFGPGTRLLVL.

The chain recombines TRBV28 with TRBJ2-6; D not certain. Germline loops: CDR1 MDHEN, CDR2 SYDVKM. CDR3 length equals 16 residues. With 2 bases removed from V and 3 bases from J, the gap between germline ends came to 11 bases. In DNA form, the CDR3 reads TGTGCCAGCAGTTTAGGTCGGACCGATGGGGCCAACGTCCTGACTTTC. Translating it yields CASSLGRTDGANVLTF.

Here the CDR3 reads CASSSPGRSGGQPQHF. The CDR3 coding sequence is TGTGCCAGCAGTTCCCCGGGGCGTTCGGGAGGTCAGCCCCAGCATTTT. V gene TRBV28 combines with J gene TRBJ1-5; the D gene is possibly TRBD1 (5 bases). V dropped 4 bases and J dropped 6 bases, with 19 bases sitting between them. The CDR3 runs to 16 residues. Germline lookup yields CDR1 MDHEN and CDR2 SYDVKM.

The CDR3 region has the DNA TGTGCCAGCAGTTTAAAGGGGCGGAACACCATATATTTT. This sequence encodes CASSLKGRNTIYF. The gene calls are TRBV27 and TRBJ1-3, with D possibly TRBD1 on 5 matching bases. From germline, CDR1 is MNHEY and CDR2 SMNVEV (reference sequence). V lost 2 bases to trimming and J lost 7 bases, with 9 bases between them. There are 13 residues in the CDR3.

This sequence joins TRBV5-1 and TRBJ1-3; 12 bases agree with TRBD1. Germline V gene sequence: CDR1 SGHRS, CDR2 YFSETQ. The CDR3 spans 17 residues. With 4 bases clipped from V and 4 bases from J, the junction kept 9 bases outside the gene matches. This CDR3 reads CASSPGTGGVEGNTIYF. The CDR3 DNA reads TGCGCCAGCAGCCCAGGGACAGGGGGCGTTGAGGGAAACACCATATATTTT.

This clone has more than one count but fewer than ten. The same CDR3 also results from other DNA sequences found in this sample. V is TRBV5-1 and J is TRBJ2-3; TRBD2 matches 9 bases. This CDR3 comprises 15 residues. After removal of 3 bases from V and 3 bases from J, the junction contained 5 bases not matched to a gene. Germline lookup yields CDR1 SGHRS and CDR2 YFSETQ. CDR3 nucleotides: TGCGCCAGCAGCTCATTAGCGGGAGTTACAGATACGCAGTATTTT. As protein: CASSSLAGVTDTQYF.

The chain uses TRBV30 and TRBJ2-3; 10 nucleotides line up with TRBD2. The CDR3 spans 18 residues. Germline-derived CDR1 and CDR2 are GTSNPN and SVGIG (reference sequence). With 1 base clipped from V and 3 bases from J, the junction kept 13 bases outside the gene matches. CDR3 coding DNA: TGTGCCTGGAGTGGTGATAGCGGGAGGTCAGAGGGAACAGATACGCAGTATTTT. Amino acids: CAWSGDSGRSEGTDTQYF. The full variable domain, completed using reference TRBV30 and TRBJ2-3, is SQTIHQWPATLVQPVGSPLSLECTVEGTSNPNLYWYRQAAGRGLQLLFYSVGIGQISSEVPQNLSASRPQDRQFILSSKKLLLSDSGFYLCAWSGDSGRSEGTDTQYFGPGTRLTVL.

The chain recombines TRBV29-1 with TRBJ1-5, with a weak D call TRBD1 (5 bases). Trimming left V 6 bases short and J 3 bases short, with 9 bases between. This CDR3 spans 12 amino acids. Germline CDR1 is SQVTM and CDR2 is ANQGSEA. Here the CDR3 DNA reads TGCAGCGTCGGGGACGTCAATCAGCCCCAGCATTTT. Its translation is CSVGDVNQPQHF.

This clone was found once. The CDR3 spells CASSASLAGLTYEQYF. CDR3 bases: TGTGCCAGCAGTGCCTCTCTAGCGGGACTCACCTACGAGCAGTACTTC. The chain has TRBV28 and TRBJ2-7; 9 nucleotides align to TRBD2. The CDR3 extends over 16 amino acids. V lost 5 bases and J lost 2; bases outside the gene matches: 10. Per the germline V gene, CDR1 is MDHEN and CDR2 is SYDVKM.

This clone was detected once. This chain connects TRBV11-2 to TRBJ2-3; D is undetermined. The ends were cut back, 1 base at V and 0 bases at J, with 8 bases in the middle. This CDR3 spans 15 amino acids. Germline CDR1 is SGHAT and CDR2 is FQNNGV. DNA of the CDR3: TGTGCCAGCAGCTTAGGTCCCAGTAGCACAGATACGCAGTATTTT. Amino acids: CASSLGPSSTDTQYF. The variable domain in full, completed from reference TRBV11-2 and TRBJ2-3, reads EAGVAQSPRYKIIEKRQSVAFWCNPISGHATLYWYQQILGQGPKLLIQFQNNGVVDDSQLPKDRFSAERLKGVDSTLKIQPAKLEDSAVYLCASSLGPSSTDTQYFGPGTRLTVL.

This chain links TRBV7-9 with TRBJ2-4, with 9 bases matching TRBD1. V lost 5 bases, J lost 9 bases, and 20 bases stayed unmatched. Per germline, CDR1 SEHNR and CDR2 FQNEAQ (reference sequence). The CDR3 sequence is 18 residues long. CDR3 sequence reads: CASSHQWDRDTSQGIQYF. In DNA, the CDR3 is TGTGCCAGCAGCCATCAATGGGACAGGGACACTAGCCAGGGCATTCAGTACTTC.

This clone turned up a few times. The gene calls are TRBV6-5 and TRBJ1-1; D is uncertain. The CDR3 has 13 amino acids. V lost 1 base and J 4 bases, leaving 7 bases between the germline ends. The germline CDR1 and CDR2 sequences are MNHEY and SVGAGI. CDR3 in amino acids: CASSYLTPTEAFF. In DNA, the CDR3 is TGTGCCAGCAGTTACTTAACCCCCACTGAAGCTTTCTTT.

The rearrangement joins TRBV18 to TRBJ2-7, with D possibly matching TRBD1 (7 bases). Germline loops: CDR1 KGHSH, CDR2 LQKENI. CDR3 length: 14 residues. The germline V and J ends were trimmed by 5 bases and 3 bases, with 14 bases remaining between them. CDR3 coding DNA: TGTGCCAGCTCAGCAGGGGGACTGGGCTACGAGCAGTACTTC. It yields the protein CASSAGGLGYEQYF.

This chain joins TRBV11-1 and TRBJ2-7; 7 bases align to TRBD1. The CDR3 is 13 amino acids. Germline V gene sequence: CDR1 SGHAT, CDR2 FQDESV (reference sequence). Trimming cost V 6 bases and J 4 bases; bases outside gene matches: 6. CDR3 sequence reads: CASSPGQLYEQYF. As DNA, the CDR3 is TGTGCCAGCAGTCCGGGACAGCTTTACGAGCAGTACTTC. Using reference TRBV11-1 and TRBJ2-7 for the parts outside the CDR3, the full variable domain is EAEVAQSPRYKITEKSQAVAFWCDPISGHATLYWYRQILGQGPELLVQFQDESVVDDSQLPKDRFSAERLKGVDSTLKIQPAELGDSAMYLCASSPGQLYEQYFGPGTRLTVT.

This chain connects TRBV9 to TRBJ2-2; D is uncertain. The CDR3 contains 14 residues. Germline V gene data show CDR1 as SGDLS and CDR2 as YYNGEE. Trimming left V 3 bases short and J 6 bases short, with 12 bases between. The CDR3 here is CASSGRMVSGELFF. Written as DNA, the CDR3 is TGTGCCAGCAGCGGCCGTATGGTTTCCGGGGAGCTGTTTTTT.

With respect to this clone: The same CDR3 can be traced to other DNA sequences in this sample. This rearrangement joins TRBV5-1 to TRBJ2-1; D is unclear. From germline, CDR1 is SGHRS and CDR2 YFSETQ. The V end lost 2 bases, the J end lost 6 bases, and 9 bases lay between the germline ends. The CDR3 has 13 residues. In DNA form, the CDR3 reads TGCGCCAGCAGCTTAGGCGGCTTCAATGAGCAGTTCTTC. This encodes CASSLGGFNEQFF.